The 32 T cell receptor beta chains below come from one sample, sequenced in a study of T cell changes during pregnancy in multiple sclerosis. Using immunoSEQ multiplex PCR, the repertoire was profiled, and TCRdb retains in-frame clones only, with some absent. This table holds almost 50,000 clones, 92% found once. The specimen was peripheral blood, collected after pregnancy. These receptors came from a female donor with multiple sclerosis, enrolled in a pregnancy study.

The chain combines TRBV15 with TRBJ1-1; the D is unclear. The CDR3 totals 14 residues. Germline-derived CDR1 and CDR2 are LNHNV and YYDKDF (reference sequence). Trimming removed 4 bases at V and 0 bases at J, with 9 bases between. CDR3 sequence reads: CATSTRQMNTEAFF. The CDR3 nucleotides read TGTGCCACCAGCACGCGTCAAATGAACACTGAAGCTTTCTTT.

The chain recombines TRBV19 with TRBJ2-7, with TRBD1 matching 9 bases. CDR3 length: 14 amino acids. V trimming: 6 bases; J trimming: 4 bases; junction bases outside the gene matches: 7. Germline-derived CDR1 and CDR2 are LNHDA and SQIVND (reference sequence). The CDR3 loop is CASSRDRVSYEQYF. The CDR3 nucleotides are TGTGCCAGTAGCCGGGACAGGGTTTCATACGAGCAGTACTTC.

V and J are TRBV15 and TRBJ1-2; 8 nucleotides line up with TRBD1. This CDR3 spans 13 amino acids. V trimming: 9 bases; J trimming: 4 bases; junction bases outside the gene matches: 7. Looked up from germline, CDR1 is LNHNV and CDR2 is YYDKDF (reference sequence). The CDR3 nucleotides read TGTGCCACAACCAGGGGGCGAGGCTATGGCTACACCTTC. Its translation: CATTRGRGYGYTF.

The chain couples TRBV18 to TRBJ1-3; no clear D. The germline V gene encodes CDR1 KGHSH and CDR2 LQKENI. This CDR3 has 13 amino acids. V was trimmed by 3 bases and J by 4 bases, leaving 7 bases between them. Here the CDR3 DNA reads TGTGCCAGCTCACCCCTCAGGGGAAACACCATATATTTT. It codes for CASSPLRGNTIYF.

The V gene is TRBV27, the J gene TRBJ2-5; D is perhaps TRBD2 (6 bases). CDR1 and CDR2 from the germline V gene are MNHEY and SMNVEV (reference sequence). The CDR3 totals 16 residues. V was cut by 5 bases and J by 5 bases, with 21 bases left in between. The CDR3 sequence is CASSPFSGPLRETQYF. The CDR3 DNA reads TGTGCCAGCAGTCCCTTTAGCGGCCCCCTTCGGGAGACCCAGTACTTC.

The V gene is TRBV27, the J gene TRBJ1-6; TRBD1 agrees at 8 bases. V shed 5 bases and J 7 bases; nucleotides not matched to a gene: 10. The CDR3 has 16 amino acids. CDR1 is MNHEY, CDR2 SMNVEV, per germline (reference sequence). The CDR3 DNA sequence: TGTGCCAGCAGTCTTATCGGACAGGGAAGGAATTCACCCCTCCACTTT. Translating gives CASSLIGQGRNSPLHF.

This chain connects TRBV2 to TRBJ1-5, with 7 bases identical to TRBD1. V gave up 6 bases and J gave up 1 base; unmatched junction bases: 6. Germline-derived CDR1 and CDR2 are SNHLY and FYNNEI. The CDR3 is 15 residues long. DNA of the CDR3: TGTGCCAGCAGCGACAGGGTGGGGAGCAATCAGCCCCAGCATTTT. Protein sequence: CASSDRVGSNQPQHF. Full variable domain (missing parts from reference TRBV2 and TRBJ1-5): EPEVTQTPSHQVTQMGQEVILRCVPISNHLYFYWYRQILGQKVEFLVSFYNNEISEKSEIFDDQFSVERPDGSNFTLKIRSTKLEDSAMYFCASSDRVGSNQPQHFGDGTRLSIL.

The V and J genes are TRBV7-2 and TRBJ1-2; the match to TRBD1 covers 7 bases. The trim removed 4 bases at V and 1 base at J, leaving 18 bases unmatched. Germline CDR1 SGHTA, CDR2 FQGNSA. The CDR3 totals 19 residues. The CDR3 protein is CASSYFPRQGLALNYGYTF. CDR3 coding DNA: TGTGCCAGCAGCTATTTCCCGCGACAGGGACTGGCGCTTAACTATGGCTACACCTTC.

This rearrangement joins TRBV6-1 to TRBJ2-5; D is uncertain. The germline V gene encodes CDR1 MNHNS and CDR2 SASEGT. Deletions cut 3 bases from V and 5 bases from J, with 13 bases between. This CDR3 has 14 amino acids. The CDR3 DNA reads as TGTGCCAGCAGTGAGCCTCCGAGGTGGGAGACCCAGTACTTC. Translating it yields CASSEPPRWETQYF.

CDR3 sequence reads: CASSSQETQYF. Here the CDR3 DNA reads TGTGCCAGCAGCTCGCAGGAGACCCAGTACTTC. The V and J genes are TRBV11-2 and TRBJ2-5; D unresolved. The CDR3 spans 11 residues. Germline V gene sequence: CDR1 SGHAT, CDR2 FQNNGV. Trimming took 4 bases from V and 5 from J, leaving 5 bases between them.

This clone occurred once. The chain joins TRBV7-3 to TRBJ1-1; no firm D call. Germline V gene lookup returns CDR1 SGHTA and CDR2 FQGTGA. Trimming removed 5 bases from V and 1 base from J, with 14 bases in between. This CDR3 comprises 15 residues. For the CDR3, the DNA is TGTGCCAGCAGCCCTCAGGCCAACAAGAACACTGAAGCTTTCTTT. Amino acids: CASSPQANKNTEAFF.

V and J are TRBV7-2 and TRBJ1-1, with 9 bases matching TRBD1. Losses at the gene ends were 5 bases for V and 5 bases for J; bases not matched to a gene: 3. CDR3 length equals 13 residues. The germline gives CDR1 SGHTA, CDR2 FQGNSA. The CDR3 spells CASSVQGATEAFF. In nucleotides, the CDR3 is TGTGCCAGCAGCGTACAGGGGGCAACTGAAGCTTTCTTT.

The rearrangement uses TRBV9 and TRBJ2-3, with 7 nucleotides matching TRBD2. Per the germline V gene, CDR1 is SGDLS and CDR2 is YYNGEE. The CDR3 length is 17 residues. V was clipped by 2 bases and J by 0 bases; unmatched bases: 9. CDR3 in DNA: TGTGCCAGCAGCGTCCGGGGGGACCCTACTAGCACAGATACGCAGTATTTT. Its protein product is CASSVRGDPTSTDTQYF.

CDR3 bases: TGTGCCAGCAGCTTAGGAGCTTTCTCTGGAAACACCATATATTTT. This translates into CASSLGAFSGNTIYF. The chain recombines TRBV7-2 with TRBJ1-3; no firm D call. The CDR3 has 15 residues. The V end was cut by 1 base, the J end by 0 bases, with 7 bases between. In germline, CDR1 is SGHTA, CDR2 FQGNSA.

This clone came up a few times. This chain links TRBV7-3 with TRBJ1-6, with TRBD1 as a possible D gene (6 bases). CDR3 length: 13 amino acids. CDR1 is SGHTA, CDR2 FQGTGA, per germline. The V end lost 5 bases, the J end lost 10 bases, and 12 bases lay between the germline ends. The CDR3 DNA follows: TGTGCCAGCAGCCAAACAGGGACCTCACCCCTCCACTTT. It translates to CASSQTGTSPLHF.

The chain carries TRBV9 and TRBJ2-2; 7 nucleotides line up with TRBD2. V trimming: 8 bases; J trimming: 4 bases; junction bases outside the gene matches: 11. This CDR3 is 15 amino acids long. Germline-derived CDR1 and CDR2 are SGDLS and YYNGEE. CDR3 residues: CASGTRPGGTGELFF. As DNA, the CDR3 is TGTGCCAGTGGGACGAGGCCGGGGGGCACCGGGGAGCTGTTTTTT. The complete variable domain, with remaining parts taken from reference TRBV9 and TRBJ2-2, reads DSGVTQTPKHLITATGQRVTLRCSPRSGDLSVYWYQQSLDQGLQFLIQYYNGEERAKGNILERFSAQQFPDLHSELNLSSLELGDSALYFCASGTRPGGTGELFFGEGSRLTVL.

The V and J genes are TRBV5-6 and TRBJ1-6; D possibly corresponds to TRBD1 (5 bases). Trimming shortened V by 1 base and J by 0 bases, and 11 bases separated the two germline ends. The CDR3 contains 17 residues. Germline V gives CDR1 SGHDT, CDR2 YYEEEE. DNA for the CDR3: TGTGCCAGCAGCTTGAGGGGCAGCCTCTCCTATAATTCACCCCTCCACTTT. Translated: CASSLRGSLSYNSPLHF. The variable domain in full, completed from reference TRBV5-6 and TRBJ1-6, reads DAGVTQSPTHLIKTRGQQVTLRCSPKSGHDTVSWYQQALGQGPQFIFQYYEEEERQRGNFPDRFSGHQFPNYSSELNVNALLLGDSALYLCASSLRGSLSYNSPLHFGNGTRLTVT.

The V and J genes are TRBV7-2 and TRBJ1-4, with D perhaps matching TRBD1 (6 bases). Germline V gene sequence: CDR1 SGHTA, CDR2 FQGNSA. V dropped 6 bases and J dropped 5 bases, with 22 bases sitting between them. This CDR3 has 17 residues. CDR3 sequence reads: CASSPESLTGMNEKLFF. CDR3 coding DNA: TGTGCCAGCAGTCCAGAGAGTTTGACAGGAATGAATGAAAAACTGTTTTTT.

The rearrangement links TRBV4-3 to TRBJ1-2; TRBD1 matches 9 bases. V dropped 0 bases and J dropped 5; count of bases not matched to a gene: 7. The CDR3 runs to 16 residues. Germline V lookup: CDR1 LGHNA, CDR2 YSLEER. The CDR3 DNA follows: TGCGCCAGCAGCCAAGAAGGGACAGGGTTCGGGTATGGCTACACCTTC. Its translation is CASSQEGTGFGYGYTF.

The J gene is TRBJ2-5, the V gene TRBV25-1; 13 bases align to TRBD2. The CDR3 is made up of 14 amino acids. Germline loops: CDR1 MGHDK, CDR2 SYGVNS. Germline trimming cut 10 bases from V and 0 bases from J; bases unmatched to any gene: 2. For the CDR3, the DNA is TGTGCCACCGGGACTAGCGGGGACCAAGAGACCCAGTACTTC. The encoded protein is CATGTSGDQETQYF.

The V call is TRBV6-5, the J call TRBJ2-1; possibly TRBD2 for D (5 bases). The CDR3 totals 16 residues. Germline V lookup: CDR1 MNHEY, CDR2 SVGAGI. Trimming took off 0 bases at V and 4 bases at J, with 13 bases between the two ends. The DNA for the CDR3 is TGTGCCAGCAGTTACTCTCGGAGGCCAGGATACAATGAGCAGTTCTTC. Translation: CASSYSRRPGYNEQFF.

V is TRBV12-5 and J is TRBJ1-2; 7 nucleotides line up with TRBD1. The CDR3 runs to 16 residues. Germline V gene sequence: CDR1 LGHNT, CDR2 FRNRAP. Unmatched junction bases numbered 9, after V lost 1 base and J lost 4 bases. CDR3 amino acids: CASGLAPAGTVYGYTF. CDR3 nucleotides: TGTGCTAGTGGTTTGGCACCGGCCGGGACAGTCTATGGCTACACCTTC.

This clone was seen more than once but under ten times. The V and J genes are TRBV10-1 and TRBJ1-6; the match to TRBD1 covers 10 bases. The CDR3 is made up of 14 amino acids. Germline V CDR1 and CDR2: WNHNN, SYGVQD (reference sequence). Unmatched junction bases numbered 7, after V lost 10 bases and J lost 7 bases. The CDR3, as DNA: TGCGCCACCCCTCCGGGACAGGGGAATTCACCCCTCCACTTT. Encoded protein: CATPPGQGNSPLHF.

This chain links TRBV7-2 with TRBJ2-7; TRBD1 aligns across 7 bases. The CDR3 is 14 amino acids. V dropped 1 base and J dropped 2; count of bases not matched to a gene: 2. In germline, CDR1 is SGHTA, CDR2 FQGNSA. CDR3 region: CASSLGTGTYEQYF. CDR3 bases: TGTGCCAGCAGCTTAGGGACAGGTACCTACGAGCAGTACTTC.

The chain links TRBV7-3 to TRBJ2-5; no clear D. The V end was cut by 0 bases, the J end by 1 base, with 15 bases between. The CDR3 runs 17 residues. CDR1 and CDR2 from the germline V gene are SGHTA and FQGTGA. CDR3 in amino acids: CASSLTGSRGFQETQYF. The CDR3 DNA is TGTGCCAGCAGCTTAACCGGCTCACGAGGATTCCAAGAGACCCAGTACTTC.

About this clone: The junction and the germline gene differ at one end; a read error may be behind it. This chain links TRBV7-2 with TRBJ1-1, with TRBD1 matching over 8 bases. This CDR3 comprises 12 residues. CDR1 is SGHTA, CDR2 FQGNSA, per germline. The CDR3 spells CASSYSGGEGVF. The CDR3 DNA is TGTGCCAGCAGCTATTCAGGGGGCGAGGGGGTCTTT.

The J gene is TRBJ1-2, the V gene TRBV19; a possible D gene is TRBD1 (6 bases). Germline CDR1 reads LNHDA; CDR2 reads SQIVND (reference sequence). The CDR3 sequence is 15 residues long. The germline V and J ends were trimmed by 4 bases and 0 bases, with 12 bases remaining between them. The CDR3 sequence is CASSTGHMTNYGYTF. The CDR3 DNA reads TGTGCCAGTAGTACGGGACACATGACTAACTATGGCTACACCTTC.

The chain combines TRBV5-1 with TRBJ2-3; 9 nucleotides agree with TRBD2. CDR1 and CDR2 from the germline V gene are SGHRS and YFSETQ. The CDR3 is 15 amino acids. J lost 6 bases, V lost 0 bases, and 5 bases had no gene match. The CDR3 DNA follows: TGCGCCAGCAGCTTGGGAGCGGGGGGCCCTGATACGCAGTATTTT. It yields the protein CASSLGAGGPDTQYF.

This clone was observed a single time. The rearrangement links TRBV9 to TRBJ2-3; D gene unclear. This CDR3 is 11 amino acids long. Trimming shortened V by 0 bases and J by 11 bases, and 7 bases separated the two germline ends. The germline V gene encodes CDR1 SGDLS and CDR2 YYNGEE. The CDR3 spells CASSVDRRQYF. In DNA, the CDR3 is TGTGCCAGCAGCGTAGATCGGAGGCAGTATTTT.

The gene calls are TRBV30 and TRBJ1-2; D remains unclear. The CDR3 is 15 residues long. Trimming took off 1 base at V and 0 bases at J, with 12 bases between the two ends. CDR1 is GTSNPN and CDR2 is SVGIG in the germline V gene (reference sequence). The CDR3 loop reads CAWSARQVANYGYTF. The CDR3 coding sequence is TGTGCCTGGAGTGCCCGACAAGTAGCTAACTATGGCTACACCTTC.

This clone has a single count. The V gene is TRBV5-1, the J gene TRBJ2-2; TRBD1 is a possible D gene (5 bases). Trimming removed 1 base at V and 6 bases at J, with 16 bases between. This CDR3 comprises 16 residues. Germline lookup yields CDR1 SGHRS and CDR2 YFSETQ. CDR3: CASSLFVGAGAGELFF. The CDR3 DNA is TGCGCCAGCAGCTTGTTCGTAGGGGCTGGGGCCGGGGAGCTGTTTTTT.

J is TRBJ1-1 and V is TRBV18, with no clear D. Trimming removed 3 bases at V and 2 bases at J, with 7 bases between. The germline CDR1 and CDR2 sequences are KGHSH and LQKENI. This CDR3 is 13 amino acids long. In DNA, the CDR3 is TGTGCCAGCTCACCGGGCAGTAACACTGAAGCTTTCTTT. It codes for CASSPGSNTEAFF.